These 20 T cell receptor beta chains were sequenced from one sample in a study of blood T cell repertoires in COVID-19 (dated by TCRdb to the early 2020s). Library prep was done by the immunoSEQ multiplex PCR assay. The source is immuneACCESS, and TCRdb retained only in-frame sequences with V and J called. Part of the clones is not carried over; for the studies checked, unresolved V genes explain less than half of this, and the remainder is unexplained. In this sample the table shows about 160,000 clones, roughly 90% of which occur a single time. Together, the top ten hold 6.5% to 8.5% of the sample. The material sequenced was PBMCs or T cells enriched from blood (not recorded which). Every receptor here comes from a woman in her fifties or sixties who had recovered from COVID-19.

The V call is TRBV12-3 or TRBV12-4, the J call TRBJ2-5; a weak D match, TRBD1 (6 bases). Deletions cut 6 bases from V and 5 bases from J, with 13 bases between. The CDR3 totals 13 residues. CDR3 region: CASSPGAVETQYF. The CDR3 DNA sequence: TGTGCCAGCAGCCCAGGGGCCGTTGAGACCCAGTACTTC.

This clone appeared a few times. Here the CDR3 reads CASSPGDHQPQHF. In DNA, the CDR3 is TGTGCCAGCAGCCCAGGGGACCATCAGCCCCAGCATTTT. V is TRBV6-5 and J is TRBJ1-5; TRBD1 is a possible D gene (6 bases). This CDR3 contains 13 residues. The V end was cut by 6 bases, the J end by 5 bases, with 11 bases between. Germline CDR1 MNHEY, CDR2 SVGAGI.

CDR3 region: CASSPPTGGNYGYTF. The CDR3 DNA is TGTGCCAGCTCACCCCCGACAGGGGGGAACTATGGCTACACCTTC. The chain recombines TRBV18 with TRBJ1-2; 9 bases align to TRBD1. This CDR3 has 15 residues. Germline lookup yields CDR1 KGHSH and CDR2 LQKENI. Losses at the gene ends were 3 bases for V and 2 bases for J; bases not matched to a gene: 4.

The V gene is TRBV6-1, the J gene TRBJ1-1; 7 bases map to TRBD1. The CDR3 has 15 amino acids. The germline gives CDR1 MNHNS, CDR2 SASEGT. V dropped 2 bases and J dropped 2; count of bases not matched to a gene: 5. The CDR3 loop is CASSEQTGINTEAFF. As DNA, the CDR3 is TGTGCCAGCAGTGAACAGACAGGGATTAACACTGAAGCTTTCTTT.

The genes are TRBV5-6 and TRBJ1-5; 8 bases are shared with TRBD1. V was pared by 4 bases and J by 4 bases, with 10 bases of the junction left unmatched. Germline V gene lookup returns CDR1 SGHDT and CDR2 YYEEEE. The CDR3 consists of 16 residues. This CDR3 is CASSPHQGAKNQPQHF. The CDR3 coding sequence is TGTGCCAGCAGCCCGCATCAGGGGGCGAAAAATCAGCCCCAGCATTTT.

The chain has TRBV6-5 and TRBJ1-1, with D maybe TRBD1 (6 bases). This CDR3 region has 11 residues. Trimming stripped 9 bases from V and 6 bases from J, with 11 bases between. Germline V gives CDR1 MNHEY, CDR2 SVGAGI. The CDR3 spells CASQGLAEAFF. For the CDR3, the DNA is TGTGCCAGTCAGGGGTTGGCTGAAGCTTTCTTT.

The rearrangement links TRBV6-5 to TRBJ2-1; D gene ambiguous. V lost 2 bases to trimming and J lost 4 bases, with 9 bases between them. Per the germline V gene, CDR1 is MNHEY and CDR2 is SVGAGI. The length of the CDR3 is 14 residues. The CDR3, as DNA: TGTGCCAGCAGTTACGATAGAGCATACAATGAGCAGTTCTTC. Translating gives CASSYDRAYNEQFF.

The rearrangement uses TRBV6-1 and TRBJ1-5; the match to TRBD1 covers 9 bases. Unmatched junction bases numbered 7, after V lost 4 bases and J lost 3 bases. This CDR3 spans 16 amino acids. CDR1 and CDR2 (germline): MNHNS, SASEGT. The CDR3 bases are TGTGCCAGCAGTGCTATTGGACAGGGGCTCAATCAGCCCCAGCATTTT. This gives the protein CASSAIGQGLNQPQHF.

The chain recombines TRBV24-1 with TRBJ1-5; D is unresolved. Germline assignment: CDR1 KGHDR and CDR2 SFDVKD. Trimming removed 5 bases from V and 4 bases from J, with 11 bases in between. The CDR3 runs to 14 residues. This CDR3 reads CATSAGGSNQPQHF. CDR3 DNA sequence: TGTGCCACCAGTGCGGGTGGGTCTAATCAGCCCCAGCATTTT.

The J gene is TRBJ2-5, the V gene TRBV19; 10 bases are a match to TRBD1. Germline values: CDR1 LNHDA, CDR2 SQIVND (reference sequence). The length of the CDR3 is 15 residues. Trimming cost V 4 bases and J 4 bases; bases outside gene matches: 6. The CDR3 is CASSSAGQGRETQYF. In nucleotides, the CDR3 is TGTGCCAGTAGTAGCGCGGGACAGGGGAGAGAGACCCAGTACTTC.

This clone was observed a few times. This CDR3 is CASSLGLAGGPINEQFF. The CDR3 coding sequence is TGTGCCAGCAGCTTGGGACTAGCGGGGGGGCCCATCAATGAGCAGTTCTTC. J is TRBJ2-1 and V is TRBV5-6, with 14 bases lining up with TRBD2. This CDR3 region has 17 residues. V lost 0 bases, J lost 6 bases, and 5 bases stayed unmatched. CDR1 is SGHDT, CDR2 YYEEEE, per germline.

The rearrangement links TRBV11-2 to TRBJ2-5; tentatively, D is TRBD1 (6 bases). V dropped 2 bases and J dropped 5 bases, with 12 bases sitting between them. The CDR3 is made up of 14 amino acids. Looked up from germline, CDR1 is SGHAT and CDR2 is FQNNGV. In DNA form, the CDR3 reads TGTGCCAGCAGCTTATATGGGGGCTGGGAGACCCAGTACTTC. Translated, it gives CASSLYGGWETQYF.

CDR3 protein: CASSDRGSSYNEQFF. The CDR3 DNA reads as TGTGCCAGCAGCGACAGGGGCAGCTCCTACAATGAGCAGTTCTTC. V is TRBV6-5 and J is TRBJ2-1, with 8 bases matching TRBD1. CDR1 is MNHEY, CDR2 SVGAGI, per germline. This CDR3 has 15 amino acids. V lost 6 bases to trimming and J lost 0 bases; unmatched junction nucleotides: 4.

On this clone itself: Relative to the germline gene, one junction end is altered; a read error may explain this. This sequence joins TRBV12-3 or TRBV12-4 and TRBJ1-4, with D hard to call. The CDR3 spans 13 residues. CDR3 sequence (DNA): TGTGCCAGCAGCCCGGGAGCCCGTGAAACACTGTTTTTT. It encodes CASSPGARETLFF.

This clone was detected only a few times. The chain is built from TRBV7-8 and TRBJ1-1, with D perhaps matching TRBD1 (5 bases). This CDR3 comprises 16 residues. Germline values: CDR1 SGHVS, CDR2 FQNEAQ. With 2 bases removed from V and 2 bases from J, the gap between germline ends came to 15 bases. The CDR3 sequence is CASSLSTWGGNTEAFF. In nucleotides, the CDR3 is TGTGCCAGCAGCTTAAGTACCTGGGGGGGAAACACTGAAGCTTTCTTT.

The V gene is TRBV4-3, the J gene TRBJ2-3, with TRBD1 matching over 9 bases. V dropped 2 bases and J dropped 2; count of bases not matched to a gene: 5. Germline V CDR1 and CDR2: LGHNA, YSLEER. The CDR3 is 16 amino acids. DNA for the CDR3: TGCGCCAGCAGCCAAACCGGGACAGGGTACACAGATACGCAGTATTTT. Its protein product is CASSQTGTGYTDTQYF.

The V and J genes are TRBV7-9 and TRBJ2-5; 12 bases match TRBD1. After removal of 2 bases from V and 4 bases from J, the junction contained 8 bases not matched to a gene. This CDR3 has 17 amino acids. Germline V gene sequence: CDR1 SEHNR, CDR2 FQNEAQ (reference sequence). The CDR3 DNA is TGTGCCAGCAGCTTATCCGCGGGACAGGGGGCTAGAGAGACCCAGTACTTC. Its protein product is CASSLSAGQGARETQYF.

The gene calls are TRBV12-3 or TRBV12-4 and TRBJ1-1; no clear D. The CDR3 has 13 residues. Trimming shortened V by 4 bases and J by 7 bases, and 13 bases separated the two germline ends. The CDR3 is CASSSGRVGEAFF. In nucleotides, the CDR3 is TGTGCCAGCAGTTCTGGGCGTGTGGGTGAAGCTTTCTTT.

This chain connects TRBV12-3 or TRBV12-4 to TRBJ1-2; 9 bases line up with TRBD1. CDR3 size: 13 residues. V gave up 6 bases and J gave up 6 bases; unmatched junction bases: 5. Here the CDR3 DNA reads TGTGCCAGCAGACGGACAGGGGTTGATGGCTACACCTTC. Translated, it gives CASRRTGVDGYTF.

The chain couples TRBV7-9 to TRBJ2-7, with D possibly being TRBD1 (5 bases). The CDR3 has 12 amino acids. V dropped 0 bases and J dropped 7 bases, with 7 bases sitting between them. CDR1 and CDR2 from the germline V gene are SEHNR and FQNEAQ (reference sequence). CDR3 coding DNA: TGTGCCAGCAGCTTAGCAGGGGCTGAGCAGTACTTC. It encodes CASSLAGAEQYF.